The 14 T cell receptor beta chains given below trace back to one sample, sequenced in a study of CD8 T cells in Susac syndrome. The RNA input was roughly 0.45 to 1 ug, and it was reverse transcribed with random hexamers. MiXCR, applied by TCRdb to the immunoSEQ multiplex PCR reads, yields one record per CDR3 protein. Of about 53,000 distinct CDR3 sequences listed, 95% are singletons. The sequenced material came from CD8+ T cells from PBMCs. The origin of the receptors is a human donor with Susac syndrome.

J is TRBJ2-3 and V is TRBV9; TRBD2 matches at 10 bases. CDR1 and CDR2 from the germline V gene are SGDLS and YYNGEE. The length of the CDR3 is 14 residues. Unmatched junction bases numbered 5, after V lost 6 bases and J lost 4 bases. Written as DNA, the CDR3 is TGTGCCAGCAACCCAGCGGGGGGGCCAGATACGCAGTATTTT. The encoded protein is CASNPAGGPDTQYF.

The chain couples TRBV4-3 to TRBJ2-7; D is perhaps TRBD1 (6 bases). Trimming removed 0 bases at V and 1 base at J, with 13 bases between. The CDR3 has 16 amino acids. Germline CDR1 reads LGHNA; CDR2 reads YSLEER. The CDR3 reads CASSQDTPGASYEQYF. CDR3 DNA: TGCGCCAGCAGCCAAGATACGCCAGGGGCTTCCTACGAGCAGTACTTC.

The chain is built from TRBV3-1 and TRBJ2-1; 13 nucleotides align to TRBD2. V gave up 1 base and J gave up 4 bases; unmatched junction bases: 7. Germline V gene data show CDR1 as LGHDT and CDR2 as YNNKEL (reference sequence). This CDR3 is 18 amino acids long. In DNA form, the CDR3 reads TGTGCCAGCAGCCAAGCAATCGGACTAGCGGGAGTTTACAATGAGCAGTTCTTC. It translates to CASSQAIGLAGVYNEQFF.

This chain links TRBV20-1 with TRBJ1-2; D is unresolved. This CDR3 is built from 12 residues. Germline loops: CDR1 DFQATT, CDR2 SNEGSKA (reference sequence). Trimming pared 8 bases from V and 5 bases from J, leaving 15 bases between. As DNA, the CDR3 is TGCAGTTGTCCGGATTCGGGGTATGGCTACACCTTC. This encodes CSCPDSGYGYTF.

The chain couples TRBV7-6 to TRBJ2-7, with D uncertain. CDR1 and CDR2 from the germline V gene are SGHVS and FNYEAQ. The ends were cut back, 0 bases at V and 0 bases at J, with 3 bases in the middle. This CDR3 spans 13 amino acids. DNA for the CDR3: TGTGCCAGCAGCTTAGCCAGCTCCTACGAGCAGTACTTC. It specifies CASSLASSYEQYF.

The rearrangement links TRBV5-6 to TRBJ2-5; no firm D call. The CDR3 loop spans 13 amino acids. V was pared by 0 bases and J by 7 bases, with 10 bases between. Germline V gives CDR1 SGHDT, CDR2 YYEEEE. CDR3 in DNA: TGTGCCAGCAGCTTGGCCGTGGGTCGGACCCAGTACTTC. Translating gives CASSLAVGRTQYF.

J is TRBJ2-7 and V is TRBV12-3 or TRBV12-4, with D unclear. This CDR3 has 12 residues. With 8 bases removed from V and 6 bases from J, the gap between germline ends came to 14 bases. The CDR3 sequence is CASQSDAAEQYF. DNA of the CDR3: TGTGCCAGCCAGTCTGATGCGGCCGAGCAGTACTTC.

The chain couples TRBV3-1 to TRBJ1-1; TRBD1 aligns across 7 bases. V was pared by 1 base and J by 7 bases, with 3 bases of the junction left unmatched. Germline-derived CDR1 and CDR2 are LGHDT and YNNKEL (reference sequence). The CDR3 covers 13 residues. CDR3 region: CASSQATGDEAFF. CDR3 DNA: TGTGCCAGCAGCCAAGCTACAGGGGATGAAGCTTTCTTT. Drawing the rest from reference TRBV3-1 and TRBJ1-1, the complete variable domain is DTAVSQTPKYLVTQMGNDKSIKCEQNLGHDTMYWYKQDSKKFLKIMFSYNNKELIINETVPNRFSPKSPDKAHLNLHINSLELGDSAVYFCASSQATGDEAFFGQGTRLTVV.

The sample holds a few counts of this clonotype. The chain is built from TRBV27 and TRBJ1-2; 9 nucleotides match TRBD1. The CDR3 contains 13 residues. J lost 8 bases, V lost 2 bases, and 3 bases had no gene match. CDR1 is MNHEY and CDR2 is SMNVEV in the germline V gene (reference sequence). CDR3 sequence (DNA): TGTGCCAGCAGTTTAGGGACAGGGCGAGGCTACACCTTC. Translation gives CASSLGTGRGYTF.

The chain has TRBV20-1 and TRBJ2-7, with TRBD2 as a possible D gene (7 bases). CDR3 size: 13 residues. Trimming removed 3 bases from V and 7 bases from J, with 16 bases in between. Germline CDR1 is DFQATT and CDR2 is SNEGSKA (reference sequence). The CDR3 protein is CSASGGLYLEQYF. CDR3 nucleotide sequence: TGCAGTGCTAGCGGGGGGCTCTACTTGGAGCAGTACTTC.

This chain links TRBV29-1 with TRBJ2-7; 10 positions agree with TRBD1. The junction had 5 bases not matched to a gene; V was cut back by 2 bases and J by 4 bases. CDR1 is SQVTM and CDR2 is ANQGSEA in the germline V gene. The CDR3 runs 14 residues. CDR3 protein: CSVEMGQGLYEQYF. CDR3 in DNA: TGCAGCGTTGAAATGGGACAGGGGTTATACGAGCAGTACTTC.

This clonotype was counted a few times. The CDR3 nucleotides are TGTGCCACCAGCCGACCGGGCCCCACGCGGGAGACCCAGTACTTC. Protein sequence: CATSRPGPTRETQYF. The gene calls are TRBV15 and TRBJ2-5; D gene unclear. V shed 5 bases and J shed 5 bases, with 18 bases lying between them. The CDR3 length is 15 residues. Germline-derived CDR1 and CDR2 are LNHNV and YYDKDF (reference sequence). Combining the CDR3 with reference TRBV15 and TRBJ2-5 gives the whole variable domain DAMVIQNPRYQVTQFGKPVTLSCSQTLNHNVMYWYQQKSSQAPKLLFHYYDKDFNNEADTPDNFQSRRPNTSFCFLDIRSPGLGDTAMYLCATSRPGPTRETQYFGPGTRLLVL.

The V gene is TRBV7-6, the J gene TRBJ1-1, with a weak D call TRBD1 (6 bases). Trimming left V 1 base short and J 1 base short, with 10 bases between. Germline CDR1 is SGHVS and CDR2 is FNYEAQ. CDR3 length: 15 amino acids. This CDR3 is CASSLGDTSNTEAFF. In nucleotides, the CDR3 is TGTGCCAGCAGCTTAGGGGACACTTCGAACACTGAAGCTTTCTTT.

The chain recombines TRBV6-2 or TRBV6-3 with TRBJ1-2, with D hard to call. The CDR3 length is 14 residues. V lost 2 bases and J 2 bases, leaving 9 bases between the germline ends. Germline CDR1 and CDR2: MNHEY and SVGEGT. The CDR3 loop is CASSYEGSNYGYTF. CDR3 DNA sequence: TGTGCCAGCAGTTACGAGGGCTCAAACTATGGCTACACCTTC.